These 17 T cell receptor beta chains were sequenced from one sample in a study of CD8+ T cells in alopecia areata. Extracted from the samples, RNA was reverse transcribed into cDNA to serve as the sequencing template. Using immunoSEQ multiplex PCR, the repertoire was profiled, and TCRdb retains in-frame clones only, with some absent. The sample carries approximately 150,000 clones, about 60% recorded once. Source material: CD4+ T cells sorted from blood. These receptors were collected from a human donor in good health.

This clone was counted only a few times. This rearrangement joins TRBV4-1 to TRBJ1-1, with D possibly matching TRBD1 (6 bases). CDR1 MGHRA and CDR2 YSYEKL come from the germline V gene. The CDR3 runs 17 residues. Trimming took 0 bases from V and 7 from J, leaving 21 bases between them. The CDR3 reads CASSQDLGATGSHEAFF. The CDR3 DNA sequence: TGCGCCAGCAGCCAAGATCTGGGGGCTACAGGGTCTCATGAAGCTTTCTTT.

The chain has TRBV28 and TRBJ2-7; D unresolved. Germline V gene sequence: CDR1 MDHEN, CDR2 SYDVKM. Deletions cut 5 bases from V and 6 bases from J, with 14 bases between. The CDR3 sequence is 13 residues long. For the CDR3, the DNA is TGTGCCAGCAGTCCCAGGACGTTCCCCGAGCAGTACTTC. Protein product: CASSPRTFPEQYF.

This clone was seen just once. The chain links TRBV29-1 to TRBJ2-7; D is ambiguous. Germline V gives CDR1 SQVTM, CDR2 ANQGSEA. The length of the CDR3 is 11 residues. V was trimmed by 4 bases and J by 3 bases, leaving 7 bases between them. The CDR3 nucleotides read TGCAGCGTTGTCAATGGCTACGAGCAGTACTTC. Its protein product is CSVVNGYEQYF.

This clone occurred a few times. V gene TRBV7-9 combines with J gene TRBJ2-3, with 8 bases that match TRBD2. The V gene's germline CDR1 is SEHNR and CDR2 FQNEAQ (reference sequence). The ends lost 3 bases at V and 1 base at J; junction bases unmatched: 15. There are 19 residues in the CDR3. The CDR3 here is CASSLGIGSGDSRTDTQYF. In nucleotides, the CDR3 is TGTGCCAGCAGCTTGGGTATTGGTAGCGGGGATTCTCGCACAGATACGCAGTATTTT.

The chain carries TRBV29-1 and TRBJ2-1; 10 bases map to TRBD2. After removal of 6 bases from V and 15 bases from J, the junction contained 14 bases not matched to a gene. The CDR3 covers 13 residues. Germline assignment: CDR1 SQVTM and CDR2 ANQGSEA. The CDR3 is CSVAEGLAIAVFF. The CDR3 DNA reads TGCAGCGTAGCGGAGGGACTAGCGATAGCGGTGTTCTTC.

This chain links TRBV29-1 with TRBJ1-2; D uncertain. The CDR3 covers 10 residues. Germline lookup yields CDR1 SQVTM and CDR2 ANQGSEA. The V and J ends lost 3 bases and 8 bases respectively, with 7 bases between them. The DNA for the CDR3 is TGCAGCGTTGACGGAGGGGGCTACACCTTC. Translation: CSVDGGGYTF.

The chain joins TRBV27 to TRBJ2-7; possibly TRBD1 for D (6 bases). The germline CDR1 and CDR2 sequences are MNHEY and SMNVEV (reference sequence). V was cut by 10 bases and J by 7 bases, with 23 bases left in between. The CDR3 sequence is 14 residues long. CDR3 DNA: TGTGCCACTAGAGGACAGACTTTTTTTGGGGAGCAGTACTTC. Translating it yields CATRGQTFFGEQYF.

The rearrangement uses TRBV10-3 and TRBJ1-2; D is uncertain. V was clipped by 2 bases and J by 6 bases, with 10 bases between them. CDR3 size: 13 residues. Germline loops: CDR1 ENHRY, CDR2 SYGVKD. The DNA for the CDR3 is TGTGCCATCAGTGAGCCCCCTAGGGATGGCTACACCTTC. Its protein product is CAISEPPRDGYTF.

Here the CDR3 DNA reads TGTGCCAGCAGTTTCGAGCCCGGACCCTGGACTTATGGCTACACCTTC. This codes for CASSFEPGPWTYGYTF. The chain recombines TRBV28 with TRBJ1-2, with D uncertain. This CDR3 spans 16 amino acids. V gave up 3 bases and J gave up 5 bases, with 19 bases separating them. Per germline, CDR1 MDHEN and CDR2 SYDVKM.

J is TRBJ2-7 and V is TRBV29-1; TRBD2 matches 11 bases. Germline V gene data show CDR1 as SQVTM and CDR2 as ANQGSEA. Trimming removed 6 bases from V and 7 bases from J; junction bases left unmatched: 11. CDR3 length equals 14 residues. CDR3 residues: CSVSLAGVGAEQYF. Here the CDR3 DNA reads TGCAGCGTCTCACTAGCGGGAGTTGGAGCTGAGCAGTACTTC.

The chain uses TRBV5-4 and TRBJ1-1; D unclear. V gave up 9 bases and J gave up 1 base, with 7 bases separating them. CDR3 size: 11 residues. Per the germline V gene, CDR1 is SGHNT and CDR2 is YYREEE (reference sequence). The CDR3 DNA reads TGTGCCACCCGGGGGAACACTGAAGCTTTCTTT. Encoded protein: CATRGNTEAFF.

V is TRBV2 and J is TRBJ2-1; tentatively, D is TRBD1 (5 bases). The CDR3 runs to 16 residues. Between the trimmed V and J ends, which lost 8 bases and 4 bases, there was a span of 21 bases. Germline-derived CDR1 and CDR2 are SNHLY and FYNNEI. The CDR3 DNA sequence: TGTGCCAGCGACGAAGGGTTCCAGGGCTTATACAATGAGCAGTTCTTC. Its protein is CASDEGFQGLYNEQFF.

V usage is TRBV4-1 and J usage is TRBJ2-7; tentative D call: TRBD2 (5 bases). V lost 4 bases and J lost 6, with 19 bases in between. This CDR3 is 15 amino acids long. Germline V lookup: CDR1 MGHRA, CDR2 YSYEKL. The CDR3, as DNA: TGCGCCAGCAGCCGATTCCCGGGGATCACGGGCGAGCAGTACTTC. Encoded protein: CASSRFPGITGEQYF.

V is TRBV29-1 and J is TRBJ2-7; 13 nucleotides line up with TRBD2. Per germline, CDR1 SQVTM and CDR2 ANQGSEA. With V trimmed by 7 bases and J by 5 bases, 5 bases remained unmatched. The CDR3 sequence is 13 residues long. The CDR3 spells CSALGTSGNEQYF. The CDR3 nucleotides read TGCAGCGCCCTCGGGACTAGCGGGAACGAGCAGTACTTC.

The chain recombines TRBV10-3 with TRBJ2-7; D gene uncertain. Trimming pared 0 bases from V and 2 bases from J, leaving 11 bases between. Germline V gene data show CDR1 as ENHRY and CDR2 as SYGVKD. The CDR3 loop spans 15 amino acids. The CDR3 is CAISESTALTYEQYF. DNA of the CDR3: TGTGCCATCAGTGAGTCTACTGCCCTTACCTACGAGCAGTACTTC.

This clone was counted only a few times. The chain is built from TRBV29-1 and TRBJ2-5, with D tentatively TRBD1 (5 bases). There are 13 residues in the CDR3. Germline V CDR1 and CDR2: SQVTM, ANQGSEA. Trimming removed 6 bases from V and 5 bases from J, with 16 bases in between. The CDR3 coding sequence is TGCAGCGTAGCCCCGCAGGGTCGGGAGACCCAGTACTTC. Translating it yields CSVAPQGRETQYF.

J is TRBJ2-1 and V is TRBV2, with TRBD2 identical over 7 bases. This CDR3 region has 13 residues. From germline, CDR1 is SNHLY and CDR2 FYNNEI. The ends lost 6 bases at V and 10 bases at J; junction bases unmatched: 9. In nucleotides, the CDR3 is TGTGCCAGCAGCCCCACCCCTAGCGGAGAGCAGTTCTTC. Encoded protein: CASSPTPSGEQFF.